These T cell receptor beta chains were read from a single sample in a study of T cell responses to AZD1222 COVID-19 vaccine. The assay was immunoSEQ multiplex PCR, and TCRdb's table has in-frame clones only and misses some. The profile shows roughly 190,000 clones, roughly 93% of them singletons. The sample in question was peripheral blood, obtained on day 0 of AZD1222 vaccination. The receptors derive from an adult in good health. CDR3s include the opening cysteine and the closing phenylalanine or tryptophan. Each record gives: D gene, clone size, V gene, J gene, CDR3 DNA, CDR3 protein. D genes are given only for firm matches. Expanded clones are given a class, and other clones once, few, many or no size at all.

D gene: NA; clone size: NA; V gene: TRBV24-1; J gene: TRBJ1-1; CDR3 DNA: TGTGCCACCAGTGATAAGAACACTGAAGCTTTCTTT; CDR3 protein: CATSDKNTEAFF
D gene: TRBD2; clone size: NA; V gene: TRBV10-3; J gene: TRBJ2-1; CDR3 DNA: TGTGCCATCAAGAGCGGGGGGAGCTCCTACAATGAGCAGTTCTTC; CDR3 protein: CAIKSGGSSYNEQFF
D gene: TRBD1; clone size: NA; V gene: TRBV9; J gene: TRBJ2-3; CDR3 DNA: TGTGCCAGCAGCCCACAGGGGTTACGCACAGATACGCAGTATTTT; CDR3 protein: CASSPQGLRTDTQYF
D gene: TRBD1; clone size: NA; V gene: TRBV6-5; J gene: TRBJ1-2; CDR3 DNA: TGTGCCAGCACCCTCGGACAGGGCGATGGCTACACCTTC; CDR3 protein: CASTLGQGDGYTF
D gene: NA; clone size: NA; V gene: TRBV6-2/TRBV6-3; J gene: TRBJ1-4; CDR3 DNA: TGTGCCAGCAGTTACCCGGCGAGAGGGGATGAAAAACTGTTTTTT; CDR3 protein: CASSYPARGDEKLFF
D gene: NA; clone size: NA; V gene: TRBV12-3/TRBV12-4; J gene: TRBJ2-5; CDR3 DNA: TGTGCCAGCAGTTTAGGGAGCGAGACCCAGTACTTC; CDR3 protein: CASSLGSETQYF
D gene: TRBD1; clone size: few; V gene: TRBV7-2; J gene: TRBJ1-2; CDR3 DNA: TGTGCCAGCAGCGACATCAGGGGGGGAGGCTACACCTTC; CDR3 protein: CASSDIRGGGYTF
D gene: NA; clone size: NA; V gene: TRBV5-1; J gene: TRBJ2-3; CDR3 DNA: TGCGCCAGCAGCTTATACAAGTCTTCTGGGCTGGATACGCAGTATTTT; CDR3 protein: CASSLYKSSGLDTQYF
D gene: NA; clone size: NA; V gene: TRBV2; J gene: TRBJ1-5; CDR3 DNA: TGTGCCAGCAGTGTTGACAATCAGCCCCAGCATTTT; CDR3 protein: CASSVDNQPQHF
D gene: NA; clone size: NA; V gene: TRBV21-1; J gene: TRBJ2-1; CDR3 DNA: TGTGCCAGCACCCTAACTAGCGGGGCCCTTAGGGTCTTC; CDR3 protein: CASTLTSGALRVF
D gene: NA; clone size: few; V gene: TRBV12-3/TRBV12-4; J gene: TRBJ2-3; CDR3 DNA: TGTGCCAGCAGACGTTACACAGATACGCAGTATTTT; CDR3 protein: CASRRYTDTQYF
D gene: NA; clone size: NA; V gene: TRBV19; J gene: TRBJ2-2; CDR3 DNA: TGTGCCAGTAGTACTCGGGGGCCGACGAACACCGGGGAGCTGTTTTTT; CDR3 protein: CASSTRGPTNTGELFF
D gene: TRBD1; clone size: NA; V gene: TRBV5-6; J gene: TRBJ2-7; CDR3 DNA: TGTGCCAGCAGCTTGGTTGACAGGGACTACGAGCAGTACTTC; CDR3 protein: CASSLVDRDYEQYF
D gene: TRBD2; clone size: NA; V gene: TRBV5-1; J gene: TRBJ2-1; CDR3 DNA: TGCGCCATCCGCTCTAGCGGGACGTACAATGAGCAGTTCTTC; CDR3 protein: CAIRSSGTYNEQFF
D gene: TRBD2; clone size: NA; V gene: TRBV5-4; J gene: TRBJ2-5; CDR3 DNA: TGTGCCAGCAGCTTGGGACTAGCCGAAAAGGAGACCCAGTACTTC; CDR3 protein: CASSLGLAEKETQYF
D gene: TRBD1; clone size: NA; V gene: TRBV7-9; J gene: TRBJ1-4; CDR3 DNA: TGTGCCAGCAGCTTAGTAGGACAGGCAACTAATGAAAAACTGTTTTTT; CDR3 protein: CASSLVGQATNEKLFF
D gene: NA; clone size: NA; V gene: TRBV28; J gene: TRBJ2-2; CDR3 DNA: TGTGCCAGCAGTTTTCGCTCATGGACGAACACCGGGGAGCTGTTTTTT; CDR3 protein: CASSFRSWTNTGELFF
D gene: TRBD1; clone size: NA; V gene: TRBV27; J gene: TRBJ2-7; CDR3 DNA: TGTGCCAGCAGTTTATCGGGACAGGGGGCCGAGCAGTACTTC; CDR3 protein: CASSLSGQGAEQYF
D gene: NA; clone size: NA; V gene: TRBV29-1; J gene: TRBJ2-5; CDR3 DNA: TGCAGCGTTGAACACTCTCAAGAGACCCAGTACTTC; CDR3 protein: CSVEHSQETQYF
D gene: TRBD1; clone size: once; V gene: TRBV7-9; J gene: TRBJ2-5; CDR3 DNA: TGTGCCAGCAGACAACAGGGGCTCCAAGAGACCCAGTACTTC; CDR3 protein: CASRQQGLQETQYF
D gene: NA; clone size: NA; V gene: TRBV12-3/TRBV12-4; J gene: TRBJ1-1; CDR3 DNA: TGTGCCAGCAGGGGTGATAGTGCTGAAGCTTTCTTT; CDR3 protein: CASRGDSAEAFF
D gene: NA; clone size: NA; V gene: TRBV27; J gene: TRBJ2-3; CDR3 DNA: TGTGCCAGCAGCGTTGCCGGGGCTACTCAGACAGATACGCAGTATTTT; CDR3 protein: CASSVAGATQTDTQYF
D gene: NA; clone size: once; V gene: TRBV11-2; J gene: TRBJ2-3; CDR3 DNA: TGTGCCAGCAGCTTAGTTATGATCGCAGATACGCAGTATTTT; CDR3 protein: CASSLVMIADTQYF
D gene: NA; clone size: few; V gene: TRBV20-1; J gene: TRBJ1-1; CDR3 DNA: TGCAGTGCTAGACAGGGCACTGAAGCTTTCTTT; CDR3 protein: CSARQGTEAFF
D gene: TRBD1; clone size: NA; V gene: TRBV28; J gene: TRBJ1-1; CDR3 DNA: TGTGCCAGCAGTCTCACCGGGACAGGGGCCACTGAAGCTTTCTTT; CDR3 protein: CASSLTGTGATEAFF
D gene: NA; clone size: NA; V gene: TRBV19; J gene: TRBJ2-1; CDR3 DNA: TGTGCCAGTAGTACCCGACCCCTTGACAATGAGCAGTTCTTC; CDR3 protein: CASSTRPLDNEQFF
D gene: NA; clone size: NA; V gene: TRBV21-1; J gene: TRBJ2-1; CDR3 DNA: TGTGCCAGCAGTAACGGACTGGGGGGCAGCTCCTACAATGAGCAGTTCTTC; CDR3 protein: CASSNGLGGSSYNEQFF
D gene: TRBD1; clone size: NA; V gene: TRBV9; J gene: TRBJ1-1; CDR3 DNA: TGTGCCAGCAGCGGGGGACAGATGAACACTGAAGCTTTCTTT; CDR3 protein: CASSGGQMNTEAFF
D gene: NA; clone size: NA; V gene: TRBV7-9; J gene: TRBJ2-7; CDR3 DNA: TGTGCCAGCACCGCCGGGATCATCACCTACGAGCAGTACTTC; CDR3 protein: CASTAGIITYEQYF
D gene: TRBD2; clone size: NA; V gene: TRBV5-4; J gene: TRBJ2-1; CDR3 DNA: TGTGCCAGCAGCTTGGGGGGACTAGCGGGCGCCTACAATGAGCAGTTCTTC; CDR3 protein: CASSLGGLAGAYNEQFF
D gene: TRBD2; clone size: NA; V gene: TRBV10-1; J gene: TRBJ2-1; CDR3 DNA: TGCGCCAGCAGTGAGACTAGCGGGTTATACGATGAGCAGTTCTTC; CDR3 protein: CASSETSGLYDEQFF
D gene: NA; clone size: NA; V gene: TRBV6-5; J gene: TRBJ2-7; CDR3 DNA: TGTGCCAGCAGCTTAGCGACCGAGCAGTACTTC; CDR3 protein: CASSLATEQYF
D gene: NA; clone size: NA; V gene: TRBV7-6; J gene: TRBJ2-1; CDR3 DNA: TGTGCCAGCAGCTTAGGCGGGGCTGACAATGAGCAGTTCTTC; CDR3 protein: CASSLGGADNEQFF
D gene: NA; clone size: NA; V gene: TRBV7-8; J gene: TRBJ2-3; CDR3 DNA: TGTGCCAGCATCTCAATCCTAGCGCCCAGCACAGATACGCAGTATTTT; CDR3 protein: CASISILAPSTDTQYF
D gene: NA; clone size: NA; V gene: TRBV4-3; J gene: TRBJ2-1; CDR3 DNA: TGCGCCAGCAGCCATTTCAGGTTCGATGAGCAGTTCTTC; CDR3 protein: CASSHFRFDEQFF
D gene: NA; clone size: NA; V gene: TRBV11-2; J gene: TRBJ1-1; CDR3 DNA: TGTGCCAGCAGCCAATTAGGGGCTTTCTTT; CDR3 protein: CASSQLGAFF
D gene: NA; clone size: NA; V gene: TRBV27; J gene: TRBJ2-1; CDR3 DNA: TGTGCCAGCAGTTTATCCAGAAACAATGAGCAGTTCTTC; CDR3 protein: CASSLSRNNEQFF
D gene: NA; clone size: NA; V gene: TRBV7-8; J gene: TRBJ2-3; CDR3 DNA: TGTGCCAGCAGCTTAGATGGGGGCGCAGATACGCAGTATTTT; CDR3 protein: CASSLDGGADTQYF
D gene: NA; clone size: NA; V gene: TRBV28; J gene: TRBJ2-7; CDR3 DNA: TGTGCCAGCCCTCCGCCGGAGGGGATCCCCTACGAGCAGTACTTC; CDR3 protein: CASPPPEGIPYEQYF
D gene: TRBD1; clone size: NA; V gene: TRBV13; J gene: TRBJ2-7; CDR3 DNA: TGTGCCAGCAGCGCAGGGACAGGTGGGGAGCAGTACTTC; CDR3 protein: CASSAGTGGEQYF
D gene: NA; clone size: few; V gene: TRBV2; J gene: TRBJ2-1; CDR3 DNA: TGTGCCAGCAGTGAACAGGGACCATCCAATGAGCAGTTCTTC; CDR3 protein: CASSEQGPSNEQFF